What follows are 26 T cell receptor beta chains derived from one specimen sequenced in a study of blood T cell repertoires in COVID-19. The repertoire was sequenced with immunoSEQ multiplex PCR; TCRdb's copy has only in-frame clones and lacks some. The sample yields approximately 500,000 clones, roughly nine tenths seen once. Sequencing was carried out using peripheral blood. These receptor sequences come from a man aged 18 to 29 with COVID-19, enrolled during active disease.

This clone was recorded once. V usage is TRBV27 and J usage is TRBJ2-1, with 13 positions matching TRBD2. Unmatched junction bases numbered 14, after V lost 0 bases and J lost 9 bases. This CDR3 comprises 19 residues. CDR1 MNHEY and CDR2 SMNVEV come from the germline V gene (reference sequence). CDR3 protein: CASSLSAWRSGTSGIEQFF. CDR3 in DNA: TGTGCCAGCAGTTTATCGGCGTGGAGGAGCGGGACTAGCGGGATTGAGCAGTTCTTC.

The V gene is TRBV6-5, the J gene TRBJ1-2; 7 bases agree with TRBD1. CDR1 is MNHEY, CDR2 SVGAGI, per germline. Unmatched junction bases numbered 8, after V lost 4 bases and J lost 6 bases. The CDR3 has 14 amino acids. CDR3 sequence reads: CASSFLLQGNGYTF. The CDR3 bases are TGTGCCAGCAGTTTCCTCCTACAGGGGAATGGCTACACCTTC.

This rearrangement joins TRBV6-2 or TRBV6-3 to TRBJ1-4; 7 bases agree with TRBD1. The CDR3 loop spans 12 amino acids. The V and J ends lost 5 bases and 13 bases, in that order; junction bases with no gene match: 7. The germline V gene has CDR1 MNHEY and CDR2 SVGEGT. The DNA for the CDR3 is TGTGCCAGCAGTAAAACAGACAGGGTACTGTTTTTT. This encodes CASSKTDRVLFF.

CDR3: CATLLGTGNQPQHF. CDR3 DNA: TGTGCCACCCTACTCGGGACAGGCAATCAGCCCCAGCATTTT. The chain employs TRBV28 and TRBJ1-5; TRBD1 aligns across 7 bases. Germline V lookup: CDR1 MDHEN, CDR2 SYDVKM. The V and J ends lost 10 bases and 2 bases, in that order; junction bases with no gene match: 8. The length of the CDR3 is 14 residues.

J is TRBJ2-2 and V is TRBV7-8; D may be TRBD2 (6 bases). The CDR3 length is 15 residues. Trimming pared 5 bases from V and 1 base from J, leaving 11 bases between. Germline CDR1 reads SGHVS; CDR2 reads FQNEAQ. The CDR3 protein is CASSVGDLNTGELFF. The CDR3 nucleotides are TGTGCCAGCAGCGTAGGGGACTTGAACACCGGGGAGCTGTTTTTT.

The chain uses TRBV5-1 and TRBJ2-3; 11 bases match TRBD2. The CDR3 is 16 amino acids. Germline lookup yields CDR1 SGHRS and CDR2 YFSETQ. The trim removed 4 bases at V and 2 bases at J, leaving 6 bases unmatched. Here the CDR3 reads CASSPIAGGTTDTQYF. The DNA of the CDR3 is TGCGCCAGCAGCCCCATAGCGGGAGGGACCACAGATACGCAGTATTTT.

This clone was detected only once. The J gene is TRBJ1-4, the V gene TRBV3-1 (or the pseudogene TRBV3-2); D is unresolved. Per germline, CDR1 LGHDT and CDR2 YNNKEL (reference sequence). Trimming stripped 1 base from V and 7 bases from J, with 10 bases between. This CDR3 spans 14 amino acids. CDR3 DNA: TGTGCCAGCAGCCAAGGACCGGCAGGTGAAAAACTGTTTTTT. This gives the protein CASSQGPAGEKLFF.

This chain uses TRBV9 with TRBJ1-4, with 7 positions matching TRBD1. V lost 3 bases to trimming and J lost 0 bases; unmatched junction nucleotides: 11. Looked up from germline, CDR1 is SGDLS and CDR2 is YYNGEE. The CDR3 sequence is 18 residues long. The CDR3 region has the DNA TGTGCCAGCAGCGCGAGGGGGCGTGGGTCGGCAACTAATGAAAAACTGTTTTTT. Protein: CASSARGRGSATNEKLFF.

This chain links TRBV6-1 with TRBJ2-7; 7 nucleotides agree with TRBD1. There are 15 residues in the CDR3. The V segment lost 2 bases and the J segment 2 bases; nucleotides outside the gene matches: 6. CDR1 MNHNS and CDR2 SASEGT come from the germline V gene. CDR3 DNA: TGTGCCAGCAGTGAATACAGGGGCCTAACCTACGAGCAGTACTTC. Translated: CASSEYRGLTYEQYF.

This clone was recorded a few times. CDR3 residues: CASSYSDPSNQPQHF. The CDR3 nucleotides read TGTGCCAGCAGCTACAGTGATCCTAGCAATCAGCCCCAGCATTTT. V gene TRBV2 combines with J gene TRBJ1-5; D not resolved. This CDR3 has 15 amino acids. The germline V and J ends were trimmed by 6 bases and 0 bases, with 12 bases remaining between them. Germline-derived CDR1 and CDR2 are SNHLY and FYNNEI.

A single count supports this clone. The rearrangement links TRBV7-9 to TRBJ1-4; D gene uncertain. Per germline, CDR1 SEHNR and CDR2 FQNEAQ (reference sequence). The CDR3 has 14 residues. V dropped 5 bases and J dropped 5 bases, with 12 bases sitting between them. This CDR3 reads CASSERGSNEKLFF. The DNA of the CDR3 is TGTGCCAGCAGCGAGCGGGGTTCAAATGAAAAACTGTTTTTT.

The chain employs TRBV5-4 and TRBJ2-3, with TRBD1 identical over 7 bases. CDR3 length: 15 amino acids. CDR1 and CDR2 from the germline V gene are SGHNT and YYREEE (reference sequence). With V trimmed by 4 bases and J by 0 bases, 5 bases remained unmatched. The CDR3 loop is CASSTGTASTDTQYF. The DNA for the CDR3 is TGTGCCAGCAGCACCGGGACAGCTAGCACAGATACGCAGTATTTT.

This clone was observed a single time. The V gene is TRBV4-1, the J gene TRBJ2-7; 8 nucleotides align to TRBD2. The CDR3 has 15 residues. The V gene's germline CDR1 is MGHRA and CDR2 YSYEKL. With 0 bases clipped from V and 3 bases from J, the junction kept 4 bases outside the gene matches. Here the CDR3 DNA reads TGCGCCAGCAGCCAAGATCGGGGGGGAGACTACGAGCAGTACTTC. Translating it yields CASSQDRGGDYEQYF.

The chain employs TRBV4-1 and TRBJ2-7; 15 nucleotides match TRBD2. V lost 4 bases to trimming and J lost 2 bases; unmatched junction nucleotides: 3. In germline, CDR1 is MGHRA, CDR2 YSYEKL. The CDR3 spans 16 residues. DNA for the CDR3: TGCGCCAGCAGCCGTGGACTAGCGGGAGGGACCTACGAGCAGTACTTC. Its protein product is CASSRGLAGGTYEQYF.

The J gene is TRBJ2-1, the V gene TRBV6-6; 7 nucleotides align to TRBD2. Germline CDR1 and CDR2: MNHNY and SVGAGI (reference sequence). The CDR3 covers 15 residues. J was trimmed by 7 bases and V by 2 bases; bases with no gene match: 8. The DNA of the CDR3 is TGTGCCAGCAGTTACGATAGTCTAGCGGTGAATGAGCAGTTCTTC. It is translated as CASSYDSLAVNEQFF.

This chain joins TRBV18 and TRBJ2-7; 9 bases agree with TRBD2. Germline V gene data show CDR1 as KGHSH and CDR2 as LQKENI. CDR3 length equals 14 residues. Trimming at V came to 8 bases and at J to 4 bases, leaving 9 bases not matched to a gene. The CDR3 nucleotides read TGTGCCAGCAGAACCGGCGGGAGGGGGTACGAGCAGTACTTC. This translates into CASRTGGRGYEQYF.

V is TRBV7-2 and J is TRBJ2-7; 7 nucleotides agree with TRBD2. The CDR3 contains 15 residues. CDR1 is SGHTA and CDR2 is FQGNSA in the germline V gene. Germline trimming cut 5 bases from V and 4 bases from J; bases unmatched to any gene: 11. This CDR3 is CASSPGGGSVYEQYF. CDR3 nucleotides: TGTGCCAGCAGCCCGGGGGGAGGGTCTGTTTACGAGCAGTACTTC.

This sequence joins TRBV5-4 and TRBJ1-2, with 8 bases lining up with TRBD1. In germline, CDR1 is SGHNT, CDR2 YYREEE (reference sequence). This CDR3 contains 16 residues. J gave up 3 bases and V 2 bases, and 9 bases lay outside the gene matches. CDR3 sequence reads: CASSFPGQGGDYGYTF. As DNA, the CDR3 is TGTGCCAGCAGCTTTCCTGGACAGGGAGGGGACTATGGCTACACCTTC.

The rearrangement links TRBV5-1 to TRBJ2-3; TRBD2 matches at 9 bases. Germline assignment: CDR1 SGHRS and CDR2 YFSETQ. Trimming took 0 bases from V and 0 from J; bases not matched to a gene: 11. The CDR3 is 19 amino acids. CDR3 bases: TGCGCCAGCAGCTTGGATTTTGCGGGGGGGCCTGGGAGCACAGATACGCAGTATTTT. This encodes CASSLDFAGGPGSTDTQYF.

This clone was seen a single time. The rearrangement joins TRBV19 to TRBJ2-7; 9 nucleotides line up with TRBD1. The CDR3 totals 14 residues. The V and J ends lost 6 bases and 2 bases, in that order; junction bases with no gene match: 5. From germline, CDR1 is LNHDA and CDR2 SQIVND (reference sequence). The CDR3 nucleotides are TGTGCCAGTAGCCTTGGACAGGGGACCTACGAGCAGTACTTC. Its protein product is CASSLGQGTYEQYF.

The V gene is TRBV2, the J gene TRBJ1-2; unclear D gene. The CDR3 spans 15 residues. Trimming took off 7 bases at V and 6 bases at J, with 21 bases between the two ends. Per germline, CDR1 SNHLY and CDR2 FYNNEI. The CDR3 loop reads CASTADQIRADGYTF. The DNA for the CDR3 is TGTGCCAGCACAGCGGACCAGATTCGCGCCGATGGCTACACCTTC.

The chain has TRBV4-2 and TRBJ2-2, with D possibly matching TRBD2 (6 bases). Trimming cost V 0 bases and J 3 bases, with 11 bases left between them. The germline V gene encodes CDR1 LGHNA and CDR2 YNFKEQ. This CDR3 region has 16 residues. The chain's CDR3 is CASSQEGTFYTGELFF. CDR3 nucleotides: TGTGCCAGCAGCCAAGAAGGGACTTTCTACACCGGGGAGCTGTTTTTT.

The chain links TRBV7-9 to TRBJ2-5; D gene ambiguous. Germline CDR1 is SEHNR and CDR2 is FQNEAQ (reference sequence). The ends were cut back, 6 bases at V and 1 base at J, with 9 bases in the middle. The CDR3 runs to 13 residues. The CDR3 loop reads CASSPDIQETQYF. Written as DNA, the CDR3 is TGTGCCAGCAGTCCTGACATCCAAGAGACCCAGTACTTC.

The chain links TRBV5-1 to TRBJ2-7, with 7 bases aligning to TRBD2. Trimming took 0 bases from V and 3 from J; bases not matched to a gene: 6. CDR3 length equals 15 residues. Germline loops: CDR1 SGHRS, CDR2 YFSETQ. The CDR3 DNA sequence: TGCGCCAGCAGCTTGGAGCTAGCGGTGAACTACGAGCAGTACTTC. It specifies CASSLELAVNYEQYF.

This chain uses TRBV7-2 with TRBJ2-1; 7 bases align to TRBD1. The CDR3 consists of 16 residues. Per the germline V gene, CDR1 is SGHTA and CDR2 is FQGNSA. J gave up 8 bases and V 5 bases, and 15 bases lay outside the gene matches. The CDR3 reads CASSPRDSRGADEQFF. The DNA for the CDR3 is TGTGCCAGCAGCCCCAGGGACAGCCGGGGTGCGGATGAGCAGTTCTTC.

This clone was observed a single time. Other DNA sequences in this sample translate to the same CDR3. The chain's CDR3 is CASSSTGEAFF. DNA for the CDR3: TGTGCCAGCAGCTCCACAGGGGAAGCTTTCTTT. The V call is TRBV7-9, the J call TRBJ1-1, with TRBD1 as a possible D gene (6 bases). The CDR3 sequence is 11 residues long. CDR1 and CDR2 from the germline V gene are SEHNR and FQNEAQ (reference sequence). Trimming pared 4 bases from V and 8 bases from J, leaving 8 bases between.